This T cell receptor (beta chain) was recorded in a study of cytomegalovirus exposure and HLA in healthy donors. Study-level background: Earlier findings included approximately 120 million unique TCR beta sequences obtained from around 180 million T cells.

Primers for the PCR totalled 60 Vbeta and 13 Jbeta. Sequenced by immunoSEQ multiplex PCR; TCRdb stores in-frame clones only, minus some. The table has 85,000 to 130,000 clones, less than 85% seen once. The clonotype originates from a man aged 55 to 70 in good health and CMV-seronegative. Sequencing was performed on PBMCs.

CDR3 nucleotide sequence: TGTGCCAGCAAGCCGACAGCGAACACCGGGGAGCTGTTTTTT. Translating gives CASKPTANTGELFF. The genes are TRBV6-1 and TRBJ2-2; tentative D call: TRBD1 (5 bases). There are 14 residues in the CDR3. Between the trimmed V and J ends, which lost 7 bases and 0 bases, there was a span of 9 bases. The germline V gene has CDR1 MNHNS and CDR2 SASEGT.